A selection of T cell receptor beta chains follows, all from one sample in a study of blood T cell repertoires in COVID-19. Sequencing used immunoSEQ multiplex PCR; TCRdb keeps in-frame clones, though not all of them. The data hold 150,000 to 200,000 clones, with approximately 80% observed a single time. The sequenced sample was PBMCs or T cells enriched from blood (not recorded which). The receptors shown here come from a woman aged 55-69 years who had recovered from COVID-19. Both conserved end residues are part of each CDR3. A D gene is named only where the DNA matches it firmly. For some rows the clone size is stated as once, few or many, or as a class when expanded; others skip it.

d_gene	j_gene	abundance	v_gene	CDR3nt	CDR3aa
-	TRBJ2-1	-	TRBV28	TGTGCCAGCAGTTATAACGCGGTGTACAATGAGCAGTTCTTC	CASSYNAVYNEQFF
TRBD2	TRBJ2-7	-	TRBV27	TGTGCCAGCAGTTTAGGACTAGTAAACGAGCAGTACTTC	CASSLGLVNEQYF
-	TRBJ2-5	-	TRBV18	TGTGCCAGCTCACCAGCGCAGGGCCACCCCTCGGAGACCCAGTACTTC	CASSPAQGHPSETQYF
-	TRBJ1-5	-	TRBV6-6	TGTGCCAGCACCCGGGTAGGCGGCAATCAGCCCCAGCATTTT	CASTRVGGNQPQHF
-	TRBJ1-5	-	TRBV6-1	TGTGCCAGCAGTGAAGCGGCCCGAAATCAGCCCCAGCATTTT	CASSEAARNQPQHF
TRBD1	TRBJ2-3	-	TRBV25-1	TGTGCCAGCAGCCGACAGGGGGTAGATACGCAGTATTTT	CASSRQGVDTQYF
TRBD1	TRBJ1-4	-	TRBV28	TGTGCCAGCGGGACAGCTTATGAAAAACTGTTTTTT	CASGTAYEKLFF
TRBD1	TRBJ2-1	-	TRBV30	TGTGCCTGGAGTCCGACAGGGAATGAGCAGTTCTTC	CAWSPTGNEQFF
-	TRBJ2-7	-	TRBV19	TGTGCCAGTAGTACGTCCGTTACCTACGAGCAGTACTTC	CASSTSVTYEQYF
TRBD2	TRBJ2-1	-	TRBV5-1	TGCGCCAGCAGCTCGGAGGTCTTAGCGGGGGGGCCCGTCAATGAGCAGTTCTTC	CASSSEVLAGGPVNEQFF
-	TRBJ1-2	-	TRBV2	TGTGGTGGTCGTGGGCTGCAAGGCTATGGCTACACCTTC	CGGRGLQGYGYTF
TRBD2	TRBJ2-7	-	TRBV7-2	TGTGCCAGCAGATTCACTAGCGGGGGGCCGGGGGAGCAGTACTTC	CASRFTSGGPGEQYF
TRBD1	TRBJ2-7	once	TRBV5-1	TGCGCCAGCAGCTTGGATGGGACAGTCTCCTACGAGCAGTACTTC	CASSLDGTVSYEQYF
-	TRBJ2-3	-	TRBV5-6	TGTGCCAGCAGCTTATTAATTCGACTTGGATCGTCGGGTACGCAGTATTTT	CASSLLIRLGSSGTQYF
TRBD2	TRBJ2-3	-	TRBV5-1	TGCGCCAGCAGCTTGGCAGCGGGGGCTTTTGCAGATACGCAGTATTTT	CASSLAAGAFADTQYF
-	TRBJ2-5	-	TRBV5-1	TGCGCCAGCAGCTCATTACAGCTTGGGGAGACCCAGTACTTC	CASSSLQLGETQYF
TRBD2	TRBJ2-1	-	TRBV5-4	TGTGCCAGCAGCATTGGGACTAGCGGGTACAATGAGCAGTTCTTC	CASSIGTSGYNEQFF
TRBD1	TRBJ2-1	-	TRBV10-2	TGCGCCAGCAGAACACAGGGGCCAATTGGTTCCTACAATGAGCAGTTCTTC	CASRTQGPIGSYNEQFF
TRBD1	TRBJ2-7	-	TRBV19	TGTGCCAGTAGTACCCCCCGGGACAGGGGGAAAAACGAGCAGTACTTC	CASSTPRDRGKNEQYF
TRBD2	TRBJ2-7	few	TRBV29-1	TGCAGCGTTCGGCGGGGGTTCGGCTACGAGCAGTACTTC	CSVRRGFGYEQYF
TRBD2	TRBJ2-1	-	TRBV5-6	TGTGCCAGCAGCTTCGGACTAGCGGGGTCCTACAATGAGCAGTTCTTC	CASSFGLAGSYNEQFF
TRBD1	TRBJ1-5	-	TRBV5-1	TGCGCCAGCTCCTTGGAGGGACAGAGCAATCAGCCCCAGCATTTT	CASSLEGQSNQPQHF
TRBD1	TRBJ1-2	-	TRBV7-8	TGTGCCAGCAGCCCCCGGGACAGGGTCCACTATGGCTACACCTTC	CASSPRDRVHYGYTF
-	TRBJ1-1	-	TRBV6-6	TGTGCCAGCAGTTACCCCAAGCGGGGGGTGAACACTGAAGCTTTCTTT	CASSYPKRGVNTEAFF
TRBD1	TRBJ1-6	few	TRBV2	TGTGCCAGCAGGGGCGGACAGGGTAGTAATTCACCCCTCCACTTT	CASRGGQGSNSPLHF
TRBD2	TRBJ2-1	-	TRBV5-4	TGTGCCAGCAGCTTCGTGTCTAGCGGGATAAACAATGAGCAGTTCTTC	CASSFVSSGINNEQFF
-	TRBJ2-5	-	TRBV5-6	TGTGCCAGCAGCCTTATTAACTATCAAGAGACCCAGTACTTC	CASSLINYQETQYF
-	TRBJ1-2	-	TRBV28	TGTGCCAGCAGTTTATTGAACGAGGTCTTTGGCTACACCTTC	CASSLLNEVFGYTF
-	TRBJ2-5	-	TRBV7-3	TGTGCCAGCAGCTTCGACCAAGAGACCCAGTACTTC	CASSFDQETQYF
TRBD2	TRBJ2-2	-	TRBV11-2	TGTGCCAGCAGCCGAACCGGGACTAGCGGGAACACCGGGGAGCTGTTTTTT	CASSRTGTSGNTGELFF
TRBD1	TRBJ2-1	-	TRBV9	TGTGCCAGCAGCCGACAGGGCGCTGGGCAGTTCTTC	CASSRQGAGQFF
TRBD1	TRBJ1-2	-	TRBV30	TGTGCCTGGAAGGGACCCAGGGGGAAAAACTATGGCTACACCTTC	CAWKGPRGKNYGYTF
-	TRBJ2-7	-	TRBV9	TGTGCCAGCAGCGTAGACGGGAGAGGGGAGCAGTACTTC	CASSVDGRGEQYF
-	TRBJ1-4	-	TRBV3-1/TRBV3-2	TGTGCCAGCAGCCAAGAAGTACCGGGGGGTAATGAAAAACTGTTTTTT	CASSQEVPGGNEKLFF
-	TRBJ1-1	once	TRBV6-5	TGTGCCAGCAGTTACTCGGACAGTGAAGCTTTCTTT	CASSYSDSEAFF
-	TRBJ2-2	-	TRBV7-3	TGTGCCAGCAGCTTAGAGTGGGCTCCCACCGGGGAGCTGTTTTTT	CASSLEWAPTGELFF